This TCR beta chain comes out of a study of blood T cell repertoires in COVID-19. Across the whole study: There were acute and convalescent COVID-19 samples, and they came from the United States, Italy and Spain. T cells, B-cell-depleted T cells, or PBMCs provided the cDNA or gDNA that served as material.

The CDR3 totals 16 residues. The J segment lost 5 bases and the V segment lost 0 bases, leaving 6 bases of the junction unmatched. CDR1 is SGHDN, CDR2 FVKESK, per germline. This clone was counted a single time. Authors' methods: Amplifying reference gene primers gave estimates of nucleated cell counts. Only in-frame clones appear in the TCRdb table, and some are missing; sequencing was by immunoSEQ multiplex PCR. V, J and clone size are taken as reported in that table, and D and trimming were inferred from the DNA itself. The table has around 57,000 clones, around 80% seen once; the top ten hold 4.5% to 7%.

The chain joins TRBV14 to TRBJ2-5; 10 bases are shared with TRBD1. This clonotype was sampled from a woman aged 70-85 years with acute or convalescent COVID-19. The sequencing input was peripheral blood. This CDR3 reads CASSQDRGGQGETQYF. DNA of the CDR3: TGTGCCAGCAGCCAAGATCGAGGGGGACAGGGGGAGACCCAGTACTTC.